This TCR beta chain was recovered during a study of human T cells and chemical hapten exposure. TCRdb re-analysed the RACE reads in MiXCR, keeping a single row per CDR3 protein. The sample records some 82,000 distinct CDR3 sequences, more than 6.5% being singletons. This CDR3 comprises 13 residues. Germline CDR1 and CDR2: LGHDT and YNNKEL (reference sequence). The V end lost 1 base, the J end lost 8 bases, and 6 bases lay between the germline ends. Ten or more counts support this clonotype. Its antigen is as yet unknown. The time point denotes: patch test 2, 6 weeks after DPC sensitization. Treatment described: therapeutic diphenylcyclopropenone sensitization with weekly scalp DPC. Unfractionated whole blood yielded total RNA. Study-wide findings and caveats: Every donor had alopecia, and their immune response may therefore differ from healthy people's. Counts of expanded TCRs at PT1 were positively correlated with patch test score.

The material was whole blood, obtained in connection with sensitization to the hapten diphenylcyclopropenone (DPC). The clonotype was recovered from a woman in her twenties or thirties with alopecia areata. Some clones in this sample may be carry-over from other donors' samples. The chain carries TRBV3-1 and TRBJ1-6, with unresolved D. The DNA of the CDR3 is TGTGCCAGCAGCCAAGGGCAACATTCACCCCTCCACTTT. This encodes CASSQGQHSPLHF.